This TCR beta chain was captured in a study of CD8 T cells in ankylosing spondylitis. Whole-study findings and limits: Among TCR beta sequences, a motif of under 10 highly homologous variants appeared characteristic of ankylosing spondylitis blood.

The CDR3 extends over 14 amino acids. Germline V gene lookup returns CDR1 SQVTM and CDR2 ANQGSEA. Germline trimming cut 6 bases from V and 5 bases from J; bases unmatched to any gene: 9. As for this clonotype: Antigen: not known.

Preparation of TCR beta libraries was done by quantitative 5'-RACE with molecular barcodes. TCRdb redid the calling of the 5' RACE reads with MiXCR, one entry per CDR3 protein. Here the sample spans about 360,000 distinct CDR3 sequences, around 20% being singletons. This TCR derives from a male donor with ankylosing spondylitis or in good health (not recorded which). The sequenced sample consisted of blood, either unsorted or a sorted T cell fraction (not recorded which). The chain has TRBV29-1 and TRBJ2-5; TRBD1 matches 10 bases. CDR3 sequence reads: CSVDGTGEEETQYF. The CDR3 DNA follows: TGCAGCGTGGACGGGACAGGGGAGGAGGAGACCCAGTACTTC.